This entry lists 14 T cell receptor beta chains sequenced from one sample in a study of blood T cell repertoires in COVID-19. The repertoire was sequenced with immunoSEQ multiplex PCR; TCRdb's copy has only in-frame clones and lacks some. Here the sample spans 110,000 to 150,000 clones, over 75% being singletons. Sequencing was done on a sample of peripheral blood. Receptors originate from a woman aged 50 to 60 with acute or convalescent COVID-19.

This chain joins TRBV6-4 and TRBJ2-1, with 11 nucleotides matching TRBD2. This CDR3 comprises 16 residues. Per germline, CDR1 MRHNA and CDR2 SNTAGT. V lost 1 base, J lost 2 bases, and 1 base stayed unmatched. The DNA of the CDR3 is TGTGCCAGCAGTGACTTAGCGGGGGGGACCTACAATGAGCAGTTCTTC. Translated: CASSDLAGGTYNEQFF.

The chain recombines TRBV29-1 with TRBJ1-2; 9 positions match TRBD1. The CDR3 runs to 13 residues. Germline CDR1 SQVTM, CDR2 ANQGSEA. Trimming at V came to 6 bases and at J to 5 bases, leaving 7 bases not matched to a gene. The CDR3 is CSVRDREGYGYTF. The CDR3, as DNA: TGCAGCGTGCGGGACAGGGAGGGATATGGCTACACCTTC.

This chain joins TRBV19 and TRBJ1-3; no firm D call. Germline V gene data show CDR1 as LNHDA and CDR2 as SQIVND (reference sequence). V shed 4 bases and J shed 0 bases, with 7 bases lying between them. The CDR3 runs to 14 residues. CDR3 nucleotide sequence: TGTGCCAGTAGTAGAGGAGACTCTGGAAACACCATATATTTT. As protein: CASSRGDSGNTIYF. Using reference TRBV19 and TRBJ1-3 for the parts outside the CDR3, the full variable domain is DGGITQSPKYLFRKEGQNVTLSCEQNLNHDAMYWYRQDPGQGLRLIYYSQIVNDFQKGDIAEGYSVSREKKESFPLTVTSAQKNPTAFYLCASSRGDSGNTIYFGEGSWLTVV.

This clone was seen a handful of times. The chain joins TRBV7-9 to TRBJ1-5; TRBD1 might be the D (5 bases). V dropped 4 bases and J dropped 0 bases, with 13 bases sitting between them. In germline, CDR1 is SEHNR, CDR2 FQNEAQ (reference sequence). This CDR3 region has 16 residues. The chain's CDR3 is CASSSSTDYSNQPQHF. The DNA for the CDR3 is TGTGCCAGCAGCTCCTCGACAGATTATAGCAATCAGCCCCAGCATTTT.

This chain joins TRBV9 and TRBJ1-4, with D uncertain. This CDR3 spans 14 amino acids. Germline V gene sequence: CDR1 SGDLS, CDR2 YYNGEE. V lost 2 bases to trimming and J lost 5 bases, with 10 bases between them. The DNA of the CDR3 is TGTGCCAGCAGCGTTTTCGGAGAAAATGAAAAACTGTTTTTT. This codes for CASSVFGENEKLFF.

The genes are TRBV11-2 and TRBJ2-1; possible D gene TRBD1, 6 bases. Germline CDR1 and CDR2: SGHAT and FQNNGV. CDR3 length: 16 amino acids. V shed 1 base and J shed 2 bases, with 12 bases lying between them. The CDR3 reads CASSLGPDRPYNEQFF. The CDR3 nucleotides are TGTGCCAGCAGCTTAGGCCCGGACAGACCCTACAATGAGCAGTTCTTC.

The chain links TRBV18 to TRBJ1-6, with TRBD1 identical over 12 bases. The V gene's germline CDR1 is KGHSH and CDR2 LQKENI. V was clipped by 6 bases and J by 7 bases; unmatched bases: 10. The CDR3 contains 17 residues. The CDR3 loop reads CASSTGTGGLVNSPLHF. The CDR3 DNA reads TGTGCCAGCTCGACCGGGACAGGGGGCCTGGTGAATTCACCCCTCCACTTT.

The chain has TRBV7-9 and TRBJ1-5; 8 nucleotides agree with TRBD1. This CDR3 is 14 amino acids long. Germline V gene lookup returns CDR1 SEHNR and CDR2 FQNEAQ (reference sequence). J was trimmed by 5 bases and V by 2 bases; bases with no gene match: 2. The CDR3 spells CASSLQGAHQPQHF. CDR3 nucleotides: TGTGCCAGCAGCTTACAGGGGGCACATCAGCCCCAGCATTTT.

This chain joins TRBV29-1 and TRBJ1-1, with D perhaps TRBD1 (5 bases). The germline V gene encodes CDR1 SQVTM and CDR2 ANQGSEA. This CDR3 spans 14 amino acids. The ends were cut back, 3 bases at V and 3 bases at J, with 14 bases in the middle. The CDR3 is CSVDDPRGDTEAFF. CDR3 coding DNA: TGCAGCGTTGACGACCCGCGGGGGGACACTGAAGCTTTCTTT.

CDR3 region: CASSVVGSSNEQFF. The CDR3 nucleotides are TGTGCCAGCAGCGTAGTCGGGTCCAGCAATGAGCAGTTCTTC. The chain combines TRBV9 with TRBJ2-1; no clear D. Trimming took 0 bases from V and 6 from J, leaving 10 bases between them. Germline CDR1 reads SGDLS; CDR2 reads YYNGEE. The CDR3 has 14 amino acids.

The rearrangement uses TRBV28 and TRBJ1-2; 7 bases match TRBD1. Germline values: CDR1 MDHEN, CDR2 SYDVKM. CDR3 length: 14 amino acids. With V trimmed by 7 bases and J by 8 bases, 13 bases remained unmatched. CDR3 DNA: TGTGCCAGCATCTCCTGGACAGGCAATAGAGGCTACACCTTC. This codes for CASISWTGNRGYTF.

This chain links TRBV11-2 with TRBJ2-7; D call uncertain. Trimming cost V 3 bases and J 4 bases, with 4 bases left between them. CDR1 is SGHAT and CDR2 is FQNNGV in the germline V gene. This CDR3 contains 11 residues. CDR3: CASSFRYEQYF. The CDR3 DNA reads as TGTGCCAGCAGCTTCCGGTACGAGCAGTACTTC.

The genes are TRBV5-1 and TRBJ2-1, with 8 nucleotides matching TRBD2. V was clipped by 1 base and J by 6 bases; unmatched bases: 6. CDR3 length: 15 amino acids. CDR1 is SGHRS, CDR2 YFSETQ, per germline. CDR3 nucleotides: TGCGCCAGCAGCTTGTCGGCGGGGGGACTCAATGAGCAGTTCTTC. As protein: CASSLSAGGLNEQFF.

This chain joins TRBV6-5 and TRBJ2-3; 7 bases match TRBD1. CDR3 length: 14 amino acids. With V trimmed by 6 bases and J by 1 base, 4 bases remained unmatched. Germline CDR1 and CDR2: MNHEY and SVGAGI. The CDR3 region is CASSPGTGTDTQYF. The CDR3, as DNA: TGTGCCAGCAGCCCCGGGACAGGCACAGATACGCAGTATTTT.